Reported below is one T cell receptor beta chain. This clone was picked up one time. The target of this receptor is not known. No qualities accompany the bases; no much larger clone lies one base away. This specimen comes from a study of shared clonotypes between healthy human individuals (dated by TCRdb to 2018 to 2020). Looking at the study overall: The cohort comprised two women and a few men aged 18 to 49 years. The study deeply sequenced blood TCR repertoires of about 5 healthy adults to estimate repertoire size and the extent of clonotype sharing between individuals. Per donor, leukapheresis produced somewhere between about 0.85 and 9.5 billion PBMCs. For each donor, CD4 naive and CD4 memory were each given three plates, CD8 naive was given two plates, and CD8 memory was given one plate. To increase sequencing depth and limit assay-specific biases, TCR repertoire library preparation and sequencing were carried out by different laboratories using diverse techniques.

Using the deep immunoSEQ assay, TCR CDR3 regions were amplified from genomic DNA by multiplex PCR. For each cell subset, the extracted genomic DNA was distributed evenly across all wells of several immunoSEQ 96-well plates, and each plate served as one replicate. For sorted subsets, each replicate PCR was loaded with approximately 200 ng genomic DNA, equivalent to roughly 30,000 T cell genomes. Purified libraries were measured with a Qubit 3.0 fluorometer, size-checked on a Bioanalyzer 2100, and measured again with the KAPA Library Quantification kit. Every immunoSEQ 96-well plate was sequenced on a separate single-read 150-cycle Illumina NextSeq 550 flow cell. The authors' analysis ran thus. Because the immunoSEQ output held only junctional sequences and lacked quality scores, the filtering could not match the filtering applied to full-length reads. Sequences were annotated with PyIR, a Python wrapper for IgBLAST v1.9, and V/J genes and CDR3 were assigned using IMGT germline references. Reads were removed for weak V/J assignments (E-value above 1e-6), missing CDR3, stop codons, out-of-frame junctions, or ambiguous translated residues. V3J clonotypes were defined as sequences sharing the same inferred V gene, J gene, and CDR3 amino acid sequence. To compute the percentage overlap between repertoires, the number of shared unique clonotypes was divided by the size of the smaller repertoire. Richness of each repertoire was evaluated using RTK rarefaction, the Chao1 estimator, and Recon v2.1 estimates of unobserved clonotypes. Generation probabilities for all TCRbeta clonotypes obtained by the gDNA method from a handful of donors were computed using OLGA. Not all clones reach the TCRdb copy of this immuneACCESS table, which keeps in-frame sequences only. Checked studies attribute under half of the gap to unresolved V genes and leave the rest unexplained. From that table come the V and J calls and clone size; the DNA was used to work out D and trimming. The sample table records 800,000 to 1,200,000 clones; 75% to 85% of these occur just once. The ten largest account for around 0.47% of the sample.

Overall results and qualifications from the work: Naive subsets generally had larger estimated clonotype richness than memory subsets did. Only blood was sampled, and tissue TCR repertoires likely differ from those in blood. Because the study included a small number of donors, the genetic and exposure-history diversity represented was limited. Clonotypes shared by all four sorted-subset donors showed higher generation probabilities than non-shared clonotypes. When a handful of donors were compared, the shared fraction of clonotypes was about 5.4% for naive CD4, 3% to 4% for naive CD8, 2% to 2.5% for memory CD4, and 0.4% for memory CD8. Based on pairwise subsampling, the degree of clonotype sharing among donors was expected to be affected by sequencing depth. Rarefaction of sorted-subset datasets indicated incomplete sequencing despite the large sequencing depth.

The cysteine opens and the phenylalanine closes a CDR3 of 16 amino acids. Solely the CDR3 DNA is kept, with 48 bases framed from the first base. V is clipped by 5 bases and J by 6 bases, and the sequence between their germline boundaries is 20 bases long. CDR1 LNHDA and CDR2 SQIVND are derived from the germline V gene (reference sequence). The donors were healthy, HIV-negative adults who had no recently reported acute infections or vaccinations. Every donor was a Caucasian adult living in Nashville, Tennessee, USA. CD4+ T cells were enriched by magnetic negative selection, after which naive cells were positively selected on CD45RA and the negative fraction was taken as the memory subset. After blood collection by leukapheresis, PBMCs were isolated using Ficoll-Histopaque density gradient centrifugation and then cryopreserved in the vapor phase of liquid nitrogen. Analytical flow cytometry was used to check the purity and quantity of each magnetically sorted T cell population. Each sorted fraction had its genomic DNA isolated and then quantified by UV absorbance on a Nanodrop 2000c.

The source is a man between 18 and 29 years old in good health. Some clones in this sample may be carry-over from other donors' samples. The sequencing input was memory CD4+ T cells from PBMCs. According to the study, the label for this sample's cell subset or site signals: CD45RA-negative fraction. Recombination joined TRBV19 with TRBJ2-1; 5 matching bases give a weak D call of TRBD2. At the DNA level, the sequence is TGTGCCAGTAGTGAGGCCGGGGTGCTGAGCTCCAATGAGCAGTTCTTC. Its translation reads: CASSEAGVLSSNEQFF. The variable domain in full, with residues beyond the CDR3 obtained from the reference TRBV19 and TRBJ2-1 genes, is DGGITQSPKYLFRKEGQNVTLSCEQNLNHDAMYWYRQDPGQGLRLIYYSQIVNDFQKGDIAEGYSVSREKKESFPLTVTSAQKNPTAFYLCASSEAGVLSSNEQFFGPGTRLTVL.